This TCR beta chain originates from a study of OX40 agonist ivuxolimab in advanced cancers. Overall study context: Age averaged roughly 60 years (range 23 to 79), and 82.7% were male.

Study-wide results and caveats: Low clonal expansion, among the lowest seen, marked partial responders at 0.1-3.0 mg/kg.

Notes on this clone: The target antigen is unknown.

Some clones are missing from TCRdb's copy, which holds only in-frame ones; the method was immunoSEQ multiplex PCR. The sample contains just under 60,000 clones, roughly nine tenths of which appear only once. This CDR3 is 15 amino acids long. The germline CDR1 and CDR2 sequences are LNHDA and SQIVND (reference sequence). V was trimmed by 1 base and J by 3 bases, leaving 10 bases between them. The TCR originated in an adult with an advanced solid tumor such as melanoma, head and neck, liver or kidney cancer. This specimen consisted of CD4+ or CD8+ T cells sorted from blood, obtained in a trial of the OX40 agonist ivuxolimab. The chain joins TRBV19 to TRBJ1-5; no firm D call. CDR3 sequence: CASSIAHSFNQPQHF. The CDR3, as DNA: TGTGCCAGTAGTATAGCCCACAGCTTCAATCAGCCCCAGCATTTT.